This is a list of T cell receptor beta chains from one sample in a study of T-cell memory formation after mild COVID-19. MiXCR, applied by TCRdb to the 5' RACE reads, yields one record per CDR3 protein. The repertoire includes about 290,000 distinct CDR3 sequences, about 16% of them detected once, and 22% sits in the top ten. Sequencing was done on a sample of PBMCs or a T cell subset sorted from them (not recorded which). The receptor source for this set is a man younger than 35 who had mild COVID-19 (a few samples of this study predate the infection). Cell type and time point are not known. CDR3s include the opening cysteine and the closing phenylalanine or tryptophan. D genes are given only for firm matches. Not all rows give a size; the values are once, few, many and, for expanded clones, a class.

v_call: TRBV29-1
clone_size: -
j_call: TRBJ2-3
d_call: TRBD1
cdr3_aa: CSVSQGAGDTQYF
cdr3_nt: TGCAGCGTTTCACAGGGGGCAGGTGATACGCAGTATTTT

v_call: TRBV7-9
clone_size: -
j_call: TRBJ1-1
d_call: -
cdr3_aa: CASSLGLGDTEAFF
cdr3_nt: TGTGCCAGCAGCTTAGGGTTAGGCGACACTGAAGCTTTCTTT

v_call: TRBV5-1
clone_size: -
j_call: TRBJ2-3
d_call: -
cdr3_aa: CASSLVPDTDTQYF
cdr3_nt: TGCGCCAGCAGCTTGGTTCCTGACACAGATACGCAGTATTTT

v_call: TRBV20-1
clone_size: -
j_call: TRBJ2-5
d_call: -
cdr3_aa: CSVVTRVETQYF
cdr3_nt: TGCAGTGTTGTTACCAGGGTGGAGACCCAGTACTTC

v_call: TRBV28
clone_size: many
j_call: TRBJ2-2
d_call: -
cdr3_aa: CASGGEPGELFF
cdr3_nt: TGTGCCAGCGGAGGGGAGCCCGGGGAGCTGTTTTTT

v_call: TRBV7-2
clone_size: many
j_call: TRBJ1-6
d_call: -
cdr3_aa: CASSPPMQYNSPLHF
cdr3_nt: TGTGCCAGCAGCCCCCCCATGCAGTATAATTCACCCCTCCACTTT

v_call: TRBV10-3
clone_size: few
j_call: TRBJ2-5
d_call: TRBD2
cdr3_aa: CAISLAGALQETQYF
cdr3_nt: TGTGCCATCAGCCTAGCGGGGGCGCTTCAAGAGACCCAGTACTTC

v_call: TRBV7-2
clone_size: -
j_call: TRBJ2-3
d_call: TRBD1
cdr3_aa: CASSLTPGTGATDTQYF
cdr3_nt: TGTGCCAGCAGCTTAACACCCGGGACAGGGGCCACAGATACGCAGTATTTT

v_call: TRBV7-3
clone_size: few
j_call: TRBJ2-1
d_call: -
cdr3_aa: CASSSGATYNEQFF
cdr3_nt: TGTGCCAGCAGCTCCGGGGCTACCTACAATGAGCAGTTCTTC

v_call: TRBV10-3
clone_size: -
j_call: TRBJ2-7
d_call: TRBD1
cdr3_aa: CAIGGTGEGEQYF
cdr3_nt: TGTGCCATCGGTGGGACAGGGGAAGGCGAGCAGTACTTC

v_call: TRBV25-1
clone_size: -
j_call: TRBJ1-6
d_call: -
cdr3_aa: CASSDPTSHLTVGSPLHF
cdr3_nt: TGTGCCAGCAGTGACCCTACCTCCCATCTCACTGTGGGTTCACCCCTCCACTTT

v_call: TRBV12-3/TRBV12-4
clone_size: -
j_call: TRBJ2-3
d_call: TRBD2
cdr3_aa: CASRTGTSGENTDTQYF
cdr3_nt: TGTGCCAGCAGGACCGGGACTAGCGGGGAGAACACAGATACGCAGTATTTT

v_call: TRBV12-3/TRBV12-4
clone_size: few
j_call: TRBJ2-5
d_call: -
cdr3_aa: CASSLLPQEETQYF
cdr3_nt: TGTGCCAGCAGTTTACTTCCACAGGAAGAGACCCAGTACTTC

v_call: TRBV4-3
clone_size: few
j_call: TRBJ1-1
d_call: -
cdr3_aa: CASSQDGFGGSGEAFF
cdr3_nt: TGCGCCAGCAGCCAAGATGGGTTCGGGGGCTCGGGTGAAGCTTTCTTT

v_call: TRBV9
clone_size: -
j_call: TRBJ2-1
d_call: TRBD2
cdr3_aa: CASSPSGNSYNEQFF
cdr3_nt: TGTGCCAGCAGCCCCAGCGGGAACTCCTACAATGAGCAGTTCTTC

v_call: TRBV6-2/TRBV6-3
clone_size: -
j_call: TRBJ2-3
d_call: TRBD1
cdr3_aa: CASSWPLDRVEDTQYF
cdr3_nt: TGTGCCAGCAGTTGGCCTCTGGACAGGGTGGAAGATACGCAGTATTTT

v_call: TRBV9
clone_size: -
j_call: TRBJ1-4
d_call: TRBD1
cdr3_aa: CDSSPGQGPPWAEKLFF
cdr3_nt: TGTGACAGCAGCCCAGGACAGGGGCCACCCTGGGCTGAAAAACTGTTTTTT

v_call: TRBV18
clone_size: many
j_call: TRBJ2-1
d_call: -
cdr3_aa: CASSRPGAGKGNEQFF
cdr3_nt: TGTGCCAGCTCACGACCGGGGGCAGGGAAGGGCAATGAGCAGTTCTTC

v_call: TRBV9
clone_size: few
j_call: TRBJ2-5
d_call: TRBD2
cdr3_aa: CASSPQRGGETQYF
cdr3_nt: TGTGCCAGCAGCCCCCAGCGGGGTGGGGAGACCCAGTACTTC

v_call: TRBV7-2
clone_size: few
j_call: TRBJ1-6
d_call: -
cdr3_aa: CASSHPGRLSPLHF
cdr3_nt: TGTGCCAGCAGCCACCCTGGACGGTTATCACCCCTCCACTTT

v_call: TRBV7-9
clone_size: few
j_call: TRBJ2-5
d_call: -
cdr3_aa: CASSLGTTGGIEGTQYF
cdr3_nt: TGTGCCAGCAGCTTAGGGACTACTGGAGGGATTGAAGGGACCCAGTACTTC

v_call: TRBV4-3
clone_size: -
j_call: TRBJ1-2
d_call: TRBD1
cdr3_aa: CASSNRGPEDRTNYGYTF
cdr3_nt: TGCGCCAGCAGCAACAGGGGGCCAGAAGACCGTACTAACTATGGCTACACCTTC

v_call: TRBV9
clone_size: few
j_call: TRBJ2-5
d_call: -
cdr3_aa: CASSAPPQETQYF
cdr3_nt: TGTGCCAGCAGCGCCCCCCCACAAGAGACCCAGTACTTC

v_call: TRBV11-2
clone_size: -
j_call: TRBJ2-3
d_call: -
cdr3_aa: CASSPVTGHADTQYF
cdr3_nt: TGTGCCAGCAGCCCCGTTACGGGTCATGCAGATACGCAGTATTTT

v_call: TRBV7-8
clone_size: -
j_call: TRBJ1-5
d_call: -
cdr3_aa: CASSKNDRYSNQPQHF
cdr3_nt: TGTGCCAGCAGCAAAAATGACAGGTATAGCAATCAGCCCCAGCATTTT

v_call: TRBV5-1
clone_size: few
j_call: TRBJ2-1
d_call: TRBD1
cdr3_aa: CASRPTGRTYNEQFF
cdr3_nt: TGCGCCAGCAGACCGACAGGGCGGACCTACAATGAGCAGTTCTTC

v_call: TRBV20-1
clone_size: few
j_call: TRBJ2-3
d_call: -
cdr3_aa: CSAREGSGQTDTQYF
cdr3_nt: TGCAGTGCTAGAGAGGGTTCTGGACAGACAGATACGCAGTATTTT

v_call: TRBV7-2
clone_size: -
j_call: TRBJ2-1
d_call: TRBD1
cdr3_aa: CASRLGQGVGEQFF
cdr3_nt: TGTGCCAGCAGGTTGGGACAGGGGGTTGGGGAGCAGTTCTTC

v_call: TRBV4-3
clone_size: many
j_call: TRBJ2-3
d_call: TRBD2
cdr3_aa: CASSQEAAGGLGTDTQYF
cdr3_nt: TGCGCCAGCAGCCAAGAGGCAGCGGGGGGGCTGGGCACAGATACGCAGTATTTT

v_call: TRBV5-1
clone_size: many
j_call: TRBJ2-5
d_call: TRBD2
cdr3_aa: CASATTGGAFQTQYF
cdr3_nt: TGCGCCAGCGCCACGACCGGGGGGGCTTTTCAGACCCAGTACTTC

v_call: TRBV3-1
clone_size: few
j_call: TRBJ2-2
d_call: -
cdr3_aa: CASSQDVRGELFF
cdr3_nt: TGTGCCAGCAGCCAAGATGTTAGGGGGGAGCTGTTTTTT

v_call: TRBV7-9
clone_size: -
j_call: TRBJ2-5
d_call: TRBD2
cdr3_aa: CASSLKGRAGGQETQYF
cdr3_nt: TGTGCCAGCAGCTTAAAGGGTCGAGCGGGGGGTCAAGAGACCCAGTACTTC

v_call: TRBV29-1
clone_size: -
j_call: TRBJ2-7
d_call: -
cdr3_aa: CSVEDTRSYEQYF
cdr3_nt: TGCAGCGTTGAAGACACGCGCTCCTACGAGCAGTACTTC

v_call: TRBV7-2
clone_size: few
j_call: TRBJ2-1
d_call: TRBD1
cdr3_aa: CASIQGGAMNEQFF
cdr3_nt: TGTGCCAGCATCCAAGGGGGCGCTATGAATGAGCAGTTCTTC

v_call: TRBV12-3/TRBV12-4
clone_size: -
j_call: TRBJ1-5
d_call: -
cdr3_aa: CASGWRPQHF
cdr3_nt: TGTGCCAGCGGGTGGCGGCCCCAGCATTTT

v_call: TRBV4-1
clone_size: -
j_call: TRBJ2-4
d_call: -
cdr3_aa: CASSHRQQAKNIQYF
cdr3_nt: TGCGCCAGCAGCCATAGACAGCAAGCCAAAAACATTCAGTACTTC

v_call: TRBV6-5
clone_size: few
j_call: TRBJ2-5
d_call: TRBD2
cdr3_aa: CASSFSGGETQYF
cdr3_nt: TGTGCCAGCAGTTTCTCCGGGGGGGAGACCCAGTACTTC

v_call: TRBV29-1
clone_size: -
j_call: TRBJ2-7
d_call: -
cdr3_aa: CSVDLSRNEQYF
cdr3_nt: TGCAGCGTCGATCTGAGTAGGAACGAGCAGTACTTC

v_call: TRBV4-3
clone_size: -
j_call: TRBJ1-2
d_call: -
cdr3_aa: CASSHNRVGDYGYTF
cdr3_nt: TGCGCCAGCAGCCATAACAGGGTTGGTGACTATGGCTACACCTTC

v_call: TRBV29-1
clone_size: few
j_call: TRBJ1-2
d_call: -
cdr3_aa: CSVDSQRNYGYTF
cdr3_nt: TGCAGCGTTGACTCACAGCGTAACTATGGCTACACCTTC

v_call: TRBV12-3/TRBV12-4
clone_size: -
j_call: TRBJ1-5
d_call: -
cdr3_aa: CASSFRGSQPQHF
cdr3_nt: TGTGCCAGCAGTTTTCGGGGAAGTCAGCCCCAGCATTTT

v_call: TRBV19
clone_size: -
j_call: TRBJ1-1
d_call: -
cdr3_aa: CASGRNGLGSEAFF
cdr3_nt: TGTGCCAGCGGACGCAACGGCCTGGGGTCTGAAGCTTTCTTT

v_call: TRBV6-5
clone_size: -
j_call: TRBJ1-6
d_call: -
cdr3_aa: CASMDGNSPLHF
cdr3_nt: TGTGCCAGCATGGACGGGAATTCACCCCTCCACTTT

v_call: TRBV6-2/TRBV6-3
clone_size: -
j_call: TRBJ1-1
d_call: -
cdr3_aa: CASSKDSARLMNTEAFF
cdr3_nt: TGTGCCAGCAGCAAGGACAGCGCGCGCCTAATGAACACTGAAGCTTTCTTT

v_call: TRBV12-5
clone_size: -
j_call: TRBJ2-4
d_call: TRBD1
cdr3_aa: CASGRDSGLDIQYF
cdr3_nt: TGTGCTAGTGGTAGGGACAGTGGATTGGACATTCAGTACTTC

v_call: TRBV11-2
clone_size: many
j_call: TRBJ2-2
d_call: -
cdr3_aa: CASSPTGGDTGELFF
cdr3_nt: TGTGCCAGCAGCCCCACAGGGGGGGACACCGGGGAGCTGTTTTTT

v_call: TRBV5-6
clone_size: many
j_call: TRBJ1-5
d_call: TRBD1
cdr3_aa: CASSSTGQINQPQHF
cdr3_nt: TGTGCCAGCAGCTCTACGGGACAGATCAATCAGCCCCAGCATTTT

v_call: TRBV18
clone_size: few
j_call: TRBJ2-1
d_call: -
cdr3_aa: CASSPAQSYNEQFF
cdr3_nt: TGTGCCAGCTCACCGGCTCAGTCCTACAATGAGCAGTTCTTC

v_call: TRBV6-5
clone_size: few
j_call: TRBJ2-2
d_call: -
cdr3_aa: CASSYRSEHGELFF
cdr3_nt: TGTGCCAGCAGTTATCGGTCGGAGCACGGGGAGCTGTTTTTT